Listed below are T cell receptor beta chains from one sample, sequenced in a study of technical replicates of blood from a few donors. The method was immunoSEQ multiplex PCR; TCRdb's version includes in-frame clones alone and lacks a portion of them. In the table there are about 88,000 clones, approximately 95% of which are singletons. The source material was T cells isolated from PBMCs. Receptors were obtained from a human donor in good health. The CDR3 runs from the conserved cysteine through the conserved F or W. The order of the fields is V gene, D gene, J gene, clone size, CDR3 length, CDR3 protein, CDR3 DNA. D genes are given only for firm matches. Size is omitted from some rows. Given values are once, few, many or a class for expanded clones.

>TRBV4-3|-|TRBJ2-1|-|15
CASSQEGQAYNEQFF
TGCGCCAGCAGCCAAGAGGGGCAGGCATACAATGAGCAGTTCTTC
>TRBV28|TRBD1|TRBJ2-7|once|15
CASSLWDGTDYEQYF
TGTGCCAGCAGCCTCTGGGACGGGACAGATTACGAGCAGTACTTC
>TRBV4-1|TRBD1|TRBJ1-1|-|16
CASSQVTGGRNTEAFF
TGCGCCAGCAGCCAAGTTACAGGGGGAAGGAACACTGAAGCTTTCTTT
>TRBV28|-|TRBJ2-7|-|11
CAVSGSREQYF
TGTGCCGTCTCAGGGTCCCGCGAGCAGTACTTC
>TRBV6-1|TRBD2|TRBJ2-1|-|19
CASSEAVAGAGLEYNEQFF
TGTGCCAGCAGTGAAGCGGTGGCGGGAGCGGGCCTGGAGTACAATGAGCAGTTCTTC
>TRBV7-9|TRBD2|TRBJ2-4|once|19
CASSLVLPLFAGGRDIQYF
TGTGCCAGCAGCTTAGTTTTACCTTTGTTTGCGGGAGGGAGGGACATTCAGTACTTC
>TRBV19|-|TRBJ2-3|-|14
CASSASGYTDTQYF
TGTGCCAGTAGTGCTAGTGGGTACACAGATACGCAGTATTTT
>TRBV11-2|TRBD1|TRBJ2-6|once|19
CATLNGTVGPDSGANVLTF
TGTGCCACCCTCAACGGGACAGTTGGCCCTGACTCTGGGGCCAACGTCCTGACTTTC
>TRBV27|TRBD1|TRBJ1-5|-|16
CASSQDRGRGNQPQHF
TGTGCCAGCAGTCAGGACAGGGGGAGAGGCAATCAGCCCCAGCATTTT
>TRBV14|TRBD1|TRBJ1-1|once|15
CASSQRVDRATEAFF
TGTGCCAGCAGCCAGAGGGTAGACAGGGCCACTGAAGCTTTCTTT
>TRBV9|-|TRBJ1-3|-|16
CASSVAEQDVGNTIYF
TGTGCCAGCAGCGTAGCTGAACAGGACGTTGGAAACACCATATATTTT
>TRBV27|-|TRBJ1-1|-|14
CASSLSRRMLEAFF
TGTGCCAGCAGTTTGTCTCGGAGGATGTTAGAAGCTTTCTTT
>TRBV9|-|TRBJ2-7|-|12
CASSVDNYEQYF
TGTGCCAGCAGCGTAGACAACTACGAGCAGTACTTC
>TRBV7-8|-|TRBJ2-1|-|11
CASSLVSEQFF
TGTGCCAGCAGCTTAGTCAGTGAGCAGTTCTTC